These 24 T cell receptor beta chains came from one sample sequenced in a study of shared clonotypes between healthy human individuals (dated by TCRdb to 2020 to 2022). Libraries were made using the immunoSEQ multiplex PCR assay. TCRdb took over this immuneACCESS table, retaining in-frame rearrangements with V and J assigned. Such tables are incomplete; in checked studies, under half of the missing clones stem from an unresolved V gene, and the remainder is unexplained. Counted in this sample were roughly 2.2 million clones; 80% to 95% of them appeared once. The top ten hold 0.35% to 0.45% of the sample. Sample: naive CD4+ T cells from PBMCs. The cell subset or site tag for this specimen amounts to: CD45RA+ positively selected. The source is a man between 18 and 35 years old in good health. Some clones in this sample may be carry-over from other donors' samples.

Note on this clone: This sample also contains other DNA sequences that code for the same CDR3. The chain combines TRBV5-1 with TRBJ1-2; D not certain. Germline CDR1 is SGHRS and CDR2 is YFSETQ. CDR3 length: 12 amino acids. V shed 4 bases and J shed 8 bases, with 12 bases lying between them. The CDR3 nucleotides are TGCGCCAGCAGCCCAGAGGCGGGCGGCTACACCTTC. Translation: CASSPEAGGYTF.

This chain joins TRBV30 and TRBJ2-1; D remains unclear. The CDR3 sequence is 13 residues long. Trimming shortened V by 3 bases and J by 6 bases, and 12 bases separated the two germline ends. CDR1 GTSNPN and CDR2 SVGIG come from the germline V gene (reference sequence). CDR3 coding DNA: TGTGCCTGGAGACCCTCAGTGGGCAATGAGCAGTTCTTC. Translation: CAWRPSVGNEQFF.

This clone was found once. The chain is built from TRBV6-1 and TRBJ2-1; TRBD2 aligns across 8 bases. CDR1 is MNHNS, CDR2 SASEGT, per germline. The CDR3 contains 15 residues. Unmatched junction bases numbered 7, after V lost 3 bases and J lost 6 bases. CDR3 in DNA: TGTGCCAGCAGTGACTTAGCGGGAATAGGCAATGAGCAGTTCTTC. It is translated as CASSDLAGIGNEQFF.

This clone was seen once. The gene calls are TRBV29-1 and TRBJ2-7; 10 bases are a match to TRBD1. The CDR3 length is 13 residues. Germline V lookup: CDR1 SQVTM, CDR2 ANQGSEA. V was clipped by 5 bases and J by 7 bases; unmatched bases: 8. DNA of the CDR3: TGCAGCGTTCGGGACAGGGGTCCGGGGGAGCAGTACTTC. Translating it yields CSVRDRGPGEQYF.

This clone has a single count. The genes are TRBV13 and TRBJ2-7; D not resolved. Germline V CDR1 and CDR2: PRHDT, FYEKMQ (reference sequence). The length of the CDR3 is 12 residues. V was cut by 5 bases and J by 6 bases, with 11 bases left in between. In DNA form, the CDR3 reads TGTGCCAGCAGCCCAGGACGGTCCGAGCAGTACTTC. Protein sequence: CASSPGRSEQYF. The entire variable domain, with the rest obtained from reference TRBV13 and TRBJ2-7, is as follows: AAGVIQSPRHLIKEKRETATLKCYPIPRHDTVYWYQQGPGQDPQFLISFYEKMQSDKGSIPDRFSAQQFSDYHSELNMSSLELGDSALYFCASSPGRSEQYFGPGTRLTVT.

This clone was observed a single time. The chain uses TRBV5-1 and TRBJ1-2; D is undetermined. V shed 4 bases and J shed 0 bases, with 13 bases lying between them. Per the germline V gene, CDR1 is SGHRS and CDR2 is YFSETQ. There are 15 residues in the CDR3. The CDR3 loop is CASSAPAAANYGYTF. CDR3 nucleotides: TGCGCCAGCAGCGCCCCGGCAGCAGCTAACTATGGCTACACCTTC.

This clone was found a few times. V usage is TRBV11-2 and J usage is TRBJ2-2, with D uncertain. CDR3 length equals 14 residues. V was clipped by 1 base and J by 4 bases, with 7 bases between them. Germline CDR1 is SGHAT and CDR2 is FQNNGV. CDR3 sequence (DNA): TGTGCCAGCAGCTTAGGTTGGACCACCGGGGAGCTGTTTTTT. Amino acid sequence: CASSLGWTTGELFF.

This clone was seen a few times. Other nucleotide sequences in the sample specify the same CDR3. The CDR3: CASSPAGGTEAFF. The CDR3 DNA is TGTGCCAGCAGCCCGGCGGGGGGCACTGAAGCTTTCTTT. The chain has TRBV11-2 and TRBJ1-1, with D maybe TRBD1 (5 bases). Trimming cost V 5 bases and J 4 bases, with 11 bases left between them. The CDR3 is made up of 13 amino acids. The germline CDR1 and CDR2 sequences are SGHAT and FQNNGV.

The CDR3: CASSVGKLAGSNEQFF. The CDR3, as DNA: TGTGCCAGCAGCGTAGGAAAACTAGCGGGATCCAATGAGCAGTTCTTC. The V call is TRBV9, the J call TRBJ2-1; TRBD2 matches at 10 bases. This CDR3 is built from 16 residues. In germline, CDR1 is SGDLS, CDR2 YYNGEE. Unmatched junction bases numbered 6, after V lost 0 bases and J lost 6 bases.

The CDR3 DNA reads as TGTGCCAGCAGCTCGGGACAGGGGTTCAACTATGGCTACACCTTC. It encodes CASSSGQGFNYGYTF. V and J are TRBV5-4 and TRBJ1-2; 10 bases are shared with TRBD1. CDR1 is SGHNT, CDR2 YYREEE, per germline (reference sequence). J was trimmed by 2 bases and V by 3 bases; bases with no gene match: 4. The CDR3 is made up of 15 amino acids. Supplemented by reference TRBV5-4 and TRBJ1-2, the full variable domain reads ETGVTQSPTHLIKTRGQQVTLRCSSQSGHNTVSWYQQALGQGPQFIFQYYREEENGRGNFPPRFSGLQFPNYSSELNVNALELDDSALYLCASSSGQGFNYGYTFGSGTRLTVV.

The J gene is TRBJ2-7, the V gene TRBV10-2; 12 bases are a match to TRBD2. Trimming at V came to 7 bases and at J to 4 bases, leaving 5 bases not matched to a gene. This CDR3 contains 14 residues. Germline assignment: CDR1 WSHSY and CDR2 SAAADI. The CDR3 sequence is CASKGLAGVYEQYF. CDR3 in DNA: TGCGCCAGCAAGGGACTAGCGGGTGTTTACGAGCAGTACTTC.

This clone occurred a few times. One end of the junction does not line up with germline, which may come from a read error. The rearrangement joins TRBV7-2 to TRBJ2-1, with D possibly matching TRBD1 (5 bases). Germline CDR1 reads SGHTA; CDR2 reads FQGNSA. This CDR3 comprises 11 residues. CDR3: CASSLASRAVF. The DNA for the CDR3 is TGTGCCAGCAGCTTAGCGTCCAGGGCGGTCTTC.

V and J are TRBV7-7 and TRBJ1-5, with TRBD1 as a possible D gene (6 bases). V was pared by 2 bases and J by 2 bases, with 16 bases between. The CDR3 runs to 17 residues. Germline loops: CDR1 SSHAT, CDR2 FNYEAQ (reference sequence). The CDR3 protein is CASSLNVQGKGNQPQHF. CDR3 in DNA: TGTGCCAGCAGCTTAAATGTGCAGGGGAAGGGCAATCAGCCCCAGCATTTT.

The chain combines TRBV28 with TRBJ1-2; TRBD1 agrees at 7 bases. From germline, CDR1 is MDHEN and CDR2 SYDVKM. The junction had 9 bases not matched to a gene; V was cut back by 7 bases and J by 7 bases. The CDR3 length is 13 residues. CDR3 residues: CASKTGALGGYTF. The DNA for the CDR3 is TGTGCCAGCAAAACAGGGGCTTTGGGTGGCTACACCTTC.

The J gene is TRBJ2-5, the V gene TRBV9, with 10 bases matching TRBD1. The CDR3 covers 15 residues. V shed 2 bases and J 3 bases; nucleotides not matched to a gene: 4. Looked up from germline, CDR1 is SGDLS and CDR2 is YYNGEE. CDR3 DNA: TGTGCCAGCAGCGTGTTAGGGACAGGGGAAGAGACCCAGTACTTC. Amino acid sequence: CASSVLGTGEETQYF.

The V call is TRBV5-1, the J call TRBJ2-3; D is perhaps TRBD1 (5 bases). The V gene lost 4 bases and the J gene lost 1 base, with 13 bases spanning the gap. Germline CDR1 reads SGHRS; CDR2 reads YFSETQ. This CDR3 comprises 15 residues. CDR3 amino acids: CASSKITRGTDTQYF. The CDR3 DNA reads as TGCGCCAGCAGCAAGATAACCAGGGGCACAGATACGCAGTATTTT.

The V call is TRBV29-1, the J call TRBJ2-1, with a possible D match to TRBD1 (5 bases). The CDR3 length is 11 residues. The V end lost 7 bases, the J end lost 3 bases, and 7 bases lay between the germline ends. Germline V gene lookup returns CDR1 SQVTM and CDR2 ANQGSEA. The chain's CDR3 is CSAGHYNEQFF. The CDR3 DNA is TGCAGCGCCGGACACTACAATGAGCAGTTCTTC.

The chain combines TRBV28 with TRBJ1-1, with D unresolved. Germline V gene lookup returns CDR1 MDHEN and CDR2 SYDVKM. Between the trimmed V and J ends, which lost 7 bases and 1 base, there was a span of 16 bases. This CDR3 contains 15 residues. CDR3 protein: CASTNPGRGNTEAFF. In DNA, the CDR3 is TGTGCCAGCACCAATCCGGGGAGAGGGAACACTGAAGCTTTCTTT.

This chain links TRBV27 with TRBJ2-5, with 9 bases lining up with TRBD1. The CDR3 runs 15 residues. Germline CDR1 MNHEY, CDR2 SMNVEV (reference sequence). The junction had 10 bases not matched to a gene; V was cut back by 6 bases and J by 5 bases. The CDR3 nucleotides read TGTGCCAGCAGCCCTAGGACAGGGGTTTCGGAGACCCAGTACTTC. Translated: CASSPRTGVSETQYF.

Remarks on this clone: The same CDR3 arises from other DNA sequences in this sample as well. V usage is TRBV5-1 and J usage is TRBJ2-7; D is ambiguous. Germline values: CDR1 SGHRS, CDR2 YFSETQ. The CDR3 consists of 13 residues. Trimming left V 4 bases short and J 0 bases short, with 8 bases between. The CDR3 coding sequence is TGCGCCAGCAGCCTGACACCCTCCTACGAGCAGTACTTC. Its translation is CASSLTPSYEQYF. Complete variable domain (other parts from reference TRBV5-1 and TRBJ2-7): KAGVTQTPRYLIKTRGQQVTLSCSPISGHRSVSWYQQTPGQGLQFLFEYFSETQRNKGNFPGRFSGRQFSNSRSEMNVSTLELGDSALYLCASSLTPSYEQYFGPGTRLTVT.

Notes on this clone: Other DNA sequences in the same sample also yield this CDR3. The chain has TRBV28 and TRBJ1-4; no reliable D call. Trimming took 6 bases from V and 0 from J, leaving 11 bases between them. Germline V gene sequence: CDR1 MDHEN, CDR2 SYDVKM. The CDR3 has 15 residues. The CDR3 sequence is CASSSPGTTNEKLFF. CDR3 DNA: TGTGCCAGCAGCTCGCCCGGGACAACTAATGAAAAACTGTTTTTT.

The chain carries TRBV4-1 and TRBJ2-2; the match to TRBD2 covers 8 bases. CDR3 length: 16 residues. Trimming removed 5 bases from V and 2 bases from J; junction bases left unmatched: 7. Germline-derived CDR1 and CDR2 are MGHRA and YSYEKL. CDR3 sequence: CASSELAALNTGELFF. The CDR3 region has the DNA TGCGCCAGCAGCGAACTAGCGGCTCTAAACACCGGGGAGCTGTTTTTT.

This clone was recorded once. This chain uses TRBV5-8 with TRBJ2-7, with TRBD2 matching 7 bases. The V segment lost 0 bases and the J segment 7 bases; nucleotides outside the gene matches: 4. Germline V gene lookup returns CDR1 SGHTS and CDR2 YDEGEE. The CDR3 spans 13 residues. The CDR3 loop is CASSLEGGWEQYF. The CDR3 DNA follows: TGTGCCAGCAGCTTGGAGGGAGGGTGGGAGCAGTACTTC.

The J gene is TRBJ2-1, the V gene TRBV7-6; 9 nucleotides agree with TRBD2. Germline CDR1 SGHVS, CDR2 FNYEAQ. The CDR3 sequence is 15 residues long. V lost 11 bases and J lost 4; bases outside the gene matches: 12. CDR3 sequence: CAPRSVAGAYNEQFF. DNA of the CDR3: TGTGCCCCAAGGTCGGTAGCGGGAGCTTACAATGAGCAGTTCTTC.